This T cell receptor beta chain is from a study of CD8 T cells in Susac syndrome. Study context: Intravenous immunoglobulin alone or corticosteroids were being given to patients with Susac syndrome at blood draw, unless they were therapy-naive.

The V end was cut by 0 bases, the J end by 5 bases, with 5 bases between. CDR3 length: 12 amino acids. The germline V gene encodes CDR1 SGHNT and CDR2 YENEEA. Random hexamers primed reverse transcription of about 0.45 to 1 ug RNA. An immunoSEQ multiplex PCR generated amplified TCR beta CDR3 products spanning 54 Vbeta and 13 Jbeta. TCRdb used MiXCR to reprocess the immunoSEQ multiplex PCR reads, holding one entry per CDR3 protein. The sample has 75,000 to 80,000 distinct CDR3 sequences, approximately 93% seen once; the top ten hold about 0.52%. The authors sequenced TCR beta from blood CD8+ and CD4+ T cells. TEMRA cells were FACS-enriched, while CD8+ and CD4+ T cells were negatively isolated.

This receptor was taken from a human donor with Susac syndrome. Sequencing was done on a sample of CD8+ T cells from PBMCs. This chain joins TRBV11-3 and TRBJ2-7; no reliable D call. CDR3 DNA sequence: TGTGCCAGCAGCTTAGATGGGGACGAGCAGTACTTC. It yields the protein CASSLDGDEQYF.